This TCR beta chain stems from a study of blood T cell repertoires in COVID-19. With 2 bases removed from V and 2 bases from J, the gap between germline ends came to 11 bases. The length of the CDR3 is 14 residues. Germline V gene data show CDR1 as SGHKS and CDR2 as YYEKEE (reference sequence). TCRdb's copy holds only in-frame clones and misses some; the assay was immunoSEQ multiplex PCR. The table has around 230,000 clones, about 86% seen once. The J gene is TRBJ2-7, the V gene TRBV5-5; tentative D call: TRBD1 (5 bases). The source is a woman in her thirties or forties with acute COVID-19. Source material: PBMCs or T cells enriched from blood (not recorded which). The CDR3 DNA follows: TGTGCCAGCAGCTTTCAGGGTTCGGCCTACGAGCAGTACTTC. Its translation: CASSFQGSAYEQYF.